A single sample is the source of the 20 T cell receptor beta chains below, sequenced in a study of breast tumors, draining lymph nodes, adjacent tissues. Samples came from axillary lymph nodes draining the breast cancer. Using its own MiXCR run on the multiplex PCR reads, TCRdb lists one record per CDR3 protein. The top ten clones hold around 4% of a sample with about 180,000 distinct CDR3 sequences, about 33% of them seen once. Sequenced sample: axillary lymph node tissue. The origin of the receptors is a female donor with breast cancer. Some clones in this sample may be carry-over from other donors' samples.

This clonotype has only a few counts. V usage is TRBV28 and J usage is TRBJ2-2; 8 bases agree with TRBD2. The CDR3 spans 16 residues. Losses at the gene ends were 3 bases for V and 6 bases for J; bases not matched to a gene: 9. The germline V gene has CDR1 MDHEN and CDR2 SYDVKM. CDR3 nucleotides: TGTGCCAGCAGTTTCTACGGGAGGGCGGTCTCCGGGGAGCTGTTTTTT. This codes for CASSFYGRAVSGELFF.

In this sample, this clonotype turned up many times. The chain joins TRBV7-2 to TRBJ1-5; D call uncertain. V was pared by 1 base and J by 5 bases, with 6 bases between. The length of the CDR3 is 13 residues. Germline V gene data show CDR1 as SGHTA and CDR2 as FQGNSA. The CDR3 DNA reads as TGTGCCAGCAGCTTAGGGCAGGATCAGCCCCAGCATTTT. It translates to CASSLGQDQPQHF.

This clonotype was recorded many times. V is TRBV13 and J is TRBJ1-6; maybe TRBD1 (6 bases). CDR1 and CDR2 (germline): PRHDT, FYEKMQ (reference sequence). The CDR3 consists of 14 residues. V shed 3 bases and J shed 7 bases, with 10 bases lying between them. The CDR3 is CASSFDGQNSPLHF. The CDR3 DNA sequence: TGTGCCAGCAGCTTTGACGGACAGAATTCACCCCTCCACTTT.

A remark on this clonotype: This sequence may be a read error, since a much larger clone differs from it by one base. The CDR3 sequence is CASSEEVDYGYTF. The CDR3, as DNA: TGTGCCAGCAGCGAGGAGGTCGACTATGGCTACACCTTC. The rearrangement joins TRBV7-2 to TRBJ1-2; D ambiguous. The V end was cut by 5 bases, the J end by 3 bases, with 10 bases between. The CDR3 consists of 13 residues. Germline lookup yields CDR1 SGHTA and CDR2 FQGNSA.

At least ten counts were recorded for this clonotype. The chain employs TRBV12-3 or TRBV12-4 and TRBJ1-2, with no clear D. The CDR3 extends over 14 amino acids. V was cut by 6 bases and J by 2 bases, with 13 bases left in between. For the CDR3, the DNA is TGTGCCAGCAGGCTAGATCACCTCAACTATGGCTACACCTTC. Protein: CASRLDHLNYGYTF.

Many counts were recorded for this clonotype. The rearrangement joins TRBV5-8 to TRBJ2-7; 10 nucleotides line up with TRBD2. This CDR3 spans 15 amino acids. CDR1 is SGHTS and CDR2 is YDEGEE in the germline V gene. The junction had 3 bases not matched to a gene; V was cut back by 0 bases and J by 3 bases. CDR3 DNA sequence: TGTGCCAGCAGCTTGGCAGCGGGAGGGGGCTACGAGCAGTACTTC. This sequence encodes CASSLAAGGGYEQYF.

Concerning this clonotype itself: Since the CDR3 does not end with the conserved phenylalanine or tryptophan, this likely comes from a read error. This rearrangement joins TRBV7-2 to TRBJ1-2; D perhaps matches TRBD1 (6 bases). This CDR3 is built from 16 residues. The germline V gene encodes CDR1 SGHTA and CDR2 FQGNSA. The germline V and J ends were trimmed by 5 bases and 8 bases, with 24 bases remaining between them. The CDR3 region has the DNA TGTGCCAGCAGCCACTTAGGCATCGGGCAGGGGTTAGGCTACACCATC. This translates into CASSHLGIGQGLGYTI.

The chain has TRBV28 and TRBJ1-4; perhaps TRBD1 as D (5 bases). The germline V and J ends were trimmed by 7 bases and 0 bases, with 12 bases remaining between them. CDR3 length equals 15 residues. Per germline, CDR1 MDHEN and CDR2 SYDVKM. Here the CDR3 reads CASTVRRATNEKLFF. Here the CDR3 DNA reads TGTGCCAGCACCGTACGCAGGGCAACTAATGAAAAACTGTTTTTT. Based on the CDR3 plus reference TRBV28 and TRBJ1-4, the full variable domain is DVKVTQSSRYLVKRTGEKVFLECVQDMDHENMFWYRQDPGLGLRLIYFSYDVKMKEKGDIPEGYSVSREKKERFSLILESASTNQTSMYLCASTVRRATNEKLFFGSGTQLSVL.

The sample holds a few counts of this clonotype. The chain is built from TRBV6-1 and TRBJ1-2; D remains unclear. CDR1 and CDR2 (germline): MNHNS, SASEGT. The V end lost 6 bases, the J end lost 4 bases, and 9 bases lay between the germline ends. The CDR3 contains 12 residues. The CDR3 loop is CASRLPSYGYTF. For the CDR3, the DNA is TGTGCCAGCAGGCTCCCGTCCTATGGCTACACCTTC.

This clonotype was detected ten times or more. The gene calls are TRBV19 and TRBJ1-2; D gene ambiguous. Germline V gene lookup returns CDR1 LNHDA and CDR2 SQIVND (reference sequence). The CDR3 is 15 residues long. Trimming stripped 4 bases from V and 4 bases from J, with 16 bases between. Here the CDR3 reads CASSTFEGSAYGYTF. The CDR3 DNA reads TGTGCCAGTAGTACTTTCGAGGGCTCCGCCTATGGCTACACCTTC.

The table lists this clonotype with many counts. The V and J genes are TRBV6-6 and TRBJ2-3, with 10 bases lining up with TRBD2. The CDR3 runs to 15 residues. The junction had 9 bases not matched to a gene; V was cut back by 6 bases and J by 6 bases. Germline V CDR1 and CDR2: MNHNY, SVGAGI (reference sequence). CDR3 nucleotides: TGTGCCAGCAGGAAACTAGCGGGATCGAGGGATACGCAGTATTTT. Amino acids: CASRKLAGSRDTQYF.

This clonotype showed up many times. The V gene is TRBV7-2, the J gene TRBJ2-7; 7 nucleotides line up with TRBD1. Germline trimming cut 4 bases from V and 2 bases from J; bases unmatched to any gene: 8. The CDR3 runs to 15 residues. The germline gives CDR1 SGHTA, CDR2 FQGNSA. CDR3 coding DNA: TGTGCCAGCAGCTCCCCCTGGACAGGAACCTACGAGCAGTACTTC. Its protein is CASSSPWTGTYEQYF.

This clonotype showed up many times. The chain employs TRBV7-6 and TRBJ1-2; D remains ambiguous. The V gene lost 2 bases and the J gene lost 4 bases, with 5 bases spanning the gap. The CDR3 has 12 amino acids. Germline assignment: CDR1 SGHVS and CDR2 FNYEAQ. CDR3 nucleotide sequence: TGTGCCAGCAGCTTAAACGGCTATGGCTACACCTTC. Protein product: CASSLNGYGYTF.

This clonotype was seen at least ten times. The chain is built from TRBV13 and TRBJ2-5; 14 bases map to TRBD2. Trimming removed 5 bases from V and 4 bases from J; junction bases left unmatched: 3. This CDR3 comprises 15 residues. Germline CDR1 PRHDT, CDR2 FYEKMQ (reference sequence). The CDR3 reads CASSPGLAGAETQYF. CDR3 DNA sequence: TGTGCCAGCAGCCCGGGACTAGCGGGGGCAGAGACCCAGTACTTC.

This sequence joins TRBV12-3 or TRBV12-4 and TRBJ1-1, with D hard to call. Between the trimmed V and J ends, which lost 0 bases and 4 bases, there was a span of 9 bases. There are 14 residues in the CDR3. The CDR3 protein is CASSLAAGGTEAFF. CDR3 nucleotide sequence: TGTGCCAGCAGTTTAGCGGCTGGCGGCACTGAAGCTTTCTTT.

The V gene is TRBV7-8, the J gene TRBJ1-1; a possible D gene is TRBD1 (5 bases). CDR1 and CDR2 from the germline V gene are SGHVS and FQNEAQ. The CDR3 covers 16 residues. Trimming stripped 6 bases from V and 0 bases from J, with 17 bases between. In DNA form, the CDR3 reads TGTGCCAGCAGTTTTCCGGGACGGACCATGAACACTGAAGCTTTCTTT. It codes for CASSFPGRTMNTEAFF.

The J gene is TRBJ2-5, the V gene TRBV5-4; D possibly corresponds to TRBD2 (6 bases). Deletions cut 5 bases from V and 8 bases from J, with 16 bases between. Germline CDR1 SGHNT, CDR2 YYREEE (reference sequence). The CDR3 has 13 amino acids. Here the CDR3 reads CASRARDRDTQYF. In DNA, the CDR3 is TGTGCCAGCAGGGCGCGGGACCGCGACACCCAGTACTTC.

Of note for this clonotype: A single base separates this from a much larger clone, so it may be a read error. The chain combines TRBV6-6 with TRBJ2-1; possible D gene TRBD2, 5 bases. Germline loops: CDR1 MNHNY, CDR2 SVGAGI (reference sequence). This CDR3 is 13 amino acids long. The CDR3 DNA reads TGTGCCAGCAGTTCTAGTACCGGGAATGGGCAGTTCTTC. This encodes CASSSSTGNGQFF.

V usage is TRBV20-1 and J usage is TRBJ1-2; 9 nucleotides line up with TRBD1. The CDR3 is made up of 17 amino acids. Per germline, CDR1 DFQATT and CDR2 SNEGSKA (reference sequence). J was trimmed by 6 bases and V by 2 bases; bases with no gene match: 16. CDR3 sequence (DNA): TGCAGTGCTAGAAGTCCCGGGACAGGGTACTCGGGGGATGGCTACACCTTC. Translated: CSARSPGTGYSGDGYTF.

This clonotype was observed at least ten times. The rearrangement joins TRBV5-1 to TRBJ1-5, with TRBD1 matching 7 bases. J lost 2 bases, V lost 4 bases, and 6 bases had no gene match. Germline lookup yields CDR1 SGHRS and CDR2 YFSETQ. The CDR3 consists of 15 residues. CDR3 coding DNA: TGCGCCAGCAGCCCACAAACAGGGGGCAATCAGCCCCAGCATTTT. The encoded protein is CASSPQTGGNQPQHF.